This T cell receptor beta chain originates from a study of T cell clonotyping in hematopoietic cell transplantation. A few counts support this clone. The protocol was immunoSEQ multiplex PCR, while the TCRdb copy is restricted to in-frame clones and leaves out a portion. The sample has approximately 44,000 clones, approximately 78% seen once. Time point noted: recipient sample about 28 days before transplant, after cytoreduction. Trimming left V 1 base short and J 0 bases short, with 4 bases between. This CDR3 has 14 residues. Looked up from germline, CDR1 is SGHVS and CDR2 is FNYEAQ. This chain connects TRBV7-6 to TRBJ1-5, with D unresolved. The sequence was obtained from a man aged 55 to 70 with myelodysplastic syndrome. Some clones in this sample may be carry-over from other donors' samples. The source was peripheral blood mononuclear cells, collected before stem cell transplant. The DNA for the CDR3 is TGTGCCAGCAGCTTAGGGAATAGCAATCAGCCCCAGCATTTT. Its translation: CASSLGNSNQPQHF.